This TCR beta chain was captured in a study of T cell repertoires in cytomegalovirus infection. Study at large: An indication of both CMV infection and matching HLA type came from public TCR beta signatures. Study findings and constraints: The ex vivo response was dominated by HLA-C-restricted CMV-specific TCR beta clonotypes.

The CDR3 extends over 14 amino acids. The germline V gene has CDR1 SGHVS and CDR2 FQNEAQ. With 3 bases removed from V and 4 bases from J, the gap between germline ends came to 12 bases. The table lists this clonotype with many counts. Its antigen remains unidentified. TCRdb analysed the reads with MiXCR anew, one entry per CDR3 protein. The sample records hundreds of thousands of distinct CDR3 sequences, roughly 12% being singletons. The sequence was obtained from a human donor in good health (CMV status not recorded). Some clones in this sample may be carry-over from other donors' samples. The rearrangement links TRBV7-8 to TRBJ1-1; D is unclear. Sequenced: PBMCs. As DNA, the CDR3 is TGTGCCAGCAGCTTGGGCAGGAGATCCACTGAAGCTTTCTTT. As protein: CASSLGRRSTEAFF.